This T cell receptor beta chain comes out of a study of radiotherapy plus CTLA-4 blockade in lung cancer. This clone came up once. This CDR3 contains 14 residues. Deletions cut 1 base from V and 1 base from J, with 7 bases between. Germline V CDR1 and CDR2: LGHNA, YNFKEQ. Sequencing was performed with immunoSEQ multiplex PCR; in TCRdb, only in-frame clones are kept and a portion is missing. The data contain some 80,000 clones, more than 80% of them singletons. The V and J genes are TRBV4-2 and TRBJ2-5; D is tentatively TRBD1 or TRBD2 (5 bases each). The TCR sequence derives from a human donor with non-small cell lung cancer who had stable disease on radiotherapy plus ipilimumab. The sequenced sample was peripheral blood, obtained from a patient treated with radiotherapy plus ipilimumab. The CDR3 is CASSQGGPQETQYF. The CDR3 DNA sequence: TGTGCCAGCAGCCAAGGGGGACCCCAAGAGACCCAGTACTTC.